This T cell receptor (beta chain) was found in a study of blood T cell repertoires in COVID-19. Whole-study context: Acute and convalescent COVID-19 specimens originated in the United States, Italy and Spain. T cells, B-cell-depleted T cells, or PBMCs supplied cDNA or gDNA.

The CDR3 runs 14 residues. Germline CDR1 reads LNHDA; CDR2 reads SQIVND (reference sequence). V was pared by 5 bases and J by 8 bases, with 9 bases of the junction left unmatched. Seattle cases were enrolled at active infection and followed longitudinally. This clone was detected only once. Clones were read by immunoSEQ multiplex PCR, and TCRdb kept only the in-frame ones, dropping some. This sample has some 260,000 clones, with about 87% found just once. The origin of this receptor is a woman aged 25 to 39 with COVID-19, enrolled during active disease. J is TRBJ1-1 and V is TRBV19; 9 bases line up with TRBD1. Sequences were obtained from peripheral blood. CDR3 sequence (DNA): TGTGCCAGTAGTCAAGGGACAGGGTCTTCCGAAGCTTTCTTT. Its protein is CASSQGTGSSEAFF. Full variable domain (missing parts from reference TRBV19 and TRBJ1-1): DGGITQSPKYLFRKEGQNVTLSCEQNLNHDAMYWYRQDPGQGLRLIYYSQIVNDFQKGDIAEGYSVSREKKESFPLTVTSAQKNPTAFYLCASSQGTGSSEAFFGQGTRLTVV.